This entry describes one T cell receptor (beta chain). TCRdb's table, derived via immunoSEQ multiplex PCR, lists solely in-frame clones and lacks some. Of about 81,000 clones in the sample, roughly 96% were seen once. These data come from a study of technical replicates of blood from a few donors. Source material: T cells isolated from PBMCs. The TCR originated in a human donor in good health.

CDR3 bases: TGCGCCAGCAGCGCAGGGGACTACGAGCAGTACTTC. This translates into CASSAGDYEQYF. The rearrangement uses TRBV5-1 and TRBJ2-7; tentative D call: TRBD1 (6 bases). V was shortened by 4 bases and J by 3 bases, with 8 bases between the two germline ends. Germline-derived CDR1 and CDR2 are SGHRS and YFSETQ. This CDR3 region has 12 residues. Full variable domain (rest looked up from reference TRBV5-1 and TRBJ2-7): KAGVTQTPRYLIKTRGQQVTLSCSPISGHRSVSWYQQTPGQGLQFLFEYFSETQRNKGNFPGRFSGRQFSNSRSEMNVSTLELGDSALYLCASSAGDYEQYFGPGTRLTVT.